This TCR beta chain came from a study of T cell repertoires in cytomegalovirus infection. Study overall: Public TCR beta signatures indicated both CMV infection and matching HLA type. Study conclusions and caveats: HLA-C-restricted CMV clonotypes gave the most frequent clonotype in two of eight donors. Carriers of CMV and the relevant HLA type were discriminated by public TCR beta frequency.

MiXCR, run by TCRdb on the reads, gives a single entry per CDR3 protein. The sample holds hundreds of thousands of distinct CDR3 sequences, roughly a tenth seen once. This clonotype was seen many times. No antigen is known for it. Sequencing input: PBMCs. The origin of this receptor is a human donor in good health (CMV status not recorded). Some clones in this sample may be carry-over from other donors' samples.

DNA of the CDR3: TGTGCCAGCAGCCTCCGGACTAGCGGGGGAGGAGATACGCAGTATTTT. Encoded protein: CASSLRTSGGGDTQYF. The chain combines TRBV6-1 with TRBJ2-3; 13 positions match TRBD2. The germline CDR1 and CDR2 sequences are MNHNS and SASEGT. The CDR3 is made up of 16 amino acids. V lost 6 bases, J lost 5 bases, and 8 bases stayed unmatched.